This record concerns one TCR beta chain sequence. The antigen remains unidentified. TCRdb's copy holds only in-frame clones and misses some; the assay was immunoSEQ multiplex PCR. The sample yields about 63,000 clones, about 89% seen once. The data originate from a study of cytomegalovirus exposure and HLA in healthy donors. Study results and caveats: Altogether, 150 to 200 TCR beta chains were recorded as cytomegalovirus-associated.

Germline V gene sequence: CDR1 GTSNPN, CDR2 SVGIG (reference sequence). V was pared by 5 bases and J by 3 bases, with 13 bases between. The CDR3 is 13 residues long. The TCR sequence derives from a woman younger than 35 in good health and CMV-seronegative. The sequenced material came from PBMCs. The chain links TRBV30 to TRBJ1-2; D unresolved. This CDR3 is CAWEDGGYYGYTF. The CDR3 region has the DNA TGTGCCTGGGAGGACGGAGGGTACTATGGCTACACCTTC.